This T cell receptor (beta chain) was observed in a study of OX40 agonist ivuxolimab in advanced cancers. The repertoire was sequenced with immunoSEQ multiplex PCR; TCRdb's copy has only in-frame clones and lacks some. The table lists almost 50,000 clones, around 81% of them singletons. V lost 2 bases, J lost 3 bases, and 9 bases stayed unmatched. Germline CDR1 and CDR2: MNHNS and SASEGT. The CDR3 has 17 amino acids. The TCR comes from an adult with an advanced solid tumor such as melanoma, head and neck, liver or kidney cancer. Sequencing was performed on CD4+ or CD8+ T cells sorted from blood, taken in a trial of the OX40 agonist ivuxolimab. The V call is TRBV6-1, the J call TRBJ2-1, with TRBD1 matching over 8 bases. CDR3 loop: CASSESGQGFGYNEQFF. CDR3 nucleotides: TGTGCCAGCAGTGAAAGTGGACAGGGTTTTGGCTACAATGAGCAGTTCTTC.